This T cell receptor (beta chain) was recovered during a study of shared clonotypes between healthy human individuals (dated by TCRdb to 2020 to 2022). The study in broad terms: The cohort included a few men and a couple of women between 18 and 49 years of age. Libraries were prepared and TCR repertoires were sequenced by different laboratories using diverse techniques, in order to increase sequencing depth and limit assay-specific biases. To estimate repertoire size and how much clonotype sharing occurs between individuals, the study deeply sequenced the blood TCR repertoires of about 5 healthy adults. Leukapheresis yielded between about 0.85 and 10 billion PBMCs per donor. For each donor, CD4 naive and CD4 memory were each given three plates, CD8 naive was given two plates, and CD8 memory was given one plate.

For the CD8 naive samples, CD45RO-negative cells were positively selected for CCR7, yielding a CD45RA+CCR7+ population from which TemRA cells were excluded. Donors were healthy HIV-negative adults with no recently reported acute infections or vaccinations. All donors were Caucasian adults living in Nashville, Tennessee, USA. Blood was obtained by leukapheresis, after which PBMCs were separated by Ficoll-Histopaque density gradient centrifugation and cryopreserved in liquid nitrogen vapor phase. Analytical flow cytometry was used to check the purity and quantity of each magnetically sorted T cell population. Genomic DNA was isolated from each sorted fraction and quantified by UV absorbance on a Nanodrop 2000c. To note about this clone: It lacks a known antigen. No base quality information exists; no much larger clone differs at one position.

Overall results and qualifications from the work: When several donors were compared, the shared fraction of clonotypes was around 5% for naive CD4, about 4% for naive CD8, about 2.4% for memory CD4, and around 0.37% for memory CD8. Naive subsets generally had larger estimated clonotype richness than memory subsets. Rarefaction of sorted-subset datasets indicated incomplete sequencing despite the large sequencing depth. Compared with non-shared clonotypes, the clonotypes found in all four sorted-subset donors had higher generation probabilities. Based on pairwise subsampling, the degree of clonotype sharing among donors was expected to be affected by sequencing depth. The small number of donors limited the genetic and exposure-history diversity represented. Sampling was restricted to blood, and TCR repertoires in tissue are likely to differ from TCR repertoires in blood.

The cysteine opens and the phenylalanine closes a CDR3 of 11 amino acids. The entry retains the CDR3 DNA only, 33 bases that are in frame from base 1. The germline V gene yields SGHRS for CDR1 and YFSETQ for CDR2. V sheds 4 bases and J sheds 8 bases, leaving 9 bases between their ends. Using the deep immunoSEQ assay, multiplex PCR amplified TCR CDR3 regions from genomic DNA. Genomic DNA extracted from each cell subset was distributed evenly over all wells of several immunoSEQ 96-well plates, and each plate served as one replicate. Each replicate PCR for sorted subsets received 150 to 250 ng genomic DNA, equal to 30,000 or so T cell genomes. The purified libraries were quantified using a Qubit 3.0 fluorometer, sized with a Bioanalyzer 2100, and then quantified again using the KAPA Library Quantification kit. A separate single-read 150-cycle Illumina NextSeq 550 flow cell was used to sequence each immunoSEQ 96-well plate. The study's processing was this. Because only junctional sequences without quality scores were contained in the immunoSEQ output, filtering matching that applied to full-length reads could not be performed. Sequences were annotated with PyIR, a Python wrapper for IgBLAST v1.9, and V/J genes and CDR3 were assigned using IMGT germline references. Reads with weak V/J assignments (E-value above 1e-6), missing CDR3, stop codons, out-of-frame junctions, or ambiguous translated residues were removed. V3J clonotypes were defined by identical inferred V gene, J gene, and CDR3 amino acid sequence. The percentage overlap between two repertoires was calculated by dividing the number of shared unique clonotypes by the size of the smaller repertoire. Three approaches were used to assess repertoire richness: RTK rarefaction, the Chao1 estimator, and Recon v2.1 estimates of unobserved clonotypes. Generation probabilities for all TCRbeta clonotypes obtained by the gDNA method from four donors were computed using OLGA. In its TCRdb copy, this immuneACCESS table keeps in-frame sequences only and misses some clones. Where compared with another copy, unresolved V genes explain less than half of these, and the others have no known cause. That table gives V, J and clone size, and the DNA gave D and trimming. Here the sample has roughly 890,000 clones; about 91% occur a single time. Approximately 25% of the sample rests with the top ten.

The chain uses TRBV5-1 and TRBJ1-2; no D gene call is confident. This sequence originates from a man aged 30 to 45 in good health. Sequencing was done on a sample of naive CD8+ T cells sorted from blood. This sample's cell subset or site label indicates: CD45RA+CCR7+. The CDR3 here reads CASSDIAGYTF. Here is the DNA: TGCGCCAGCAGCGACATAGCCGGCTACACCTTC.